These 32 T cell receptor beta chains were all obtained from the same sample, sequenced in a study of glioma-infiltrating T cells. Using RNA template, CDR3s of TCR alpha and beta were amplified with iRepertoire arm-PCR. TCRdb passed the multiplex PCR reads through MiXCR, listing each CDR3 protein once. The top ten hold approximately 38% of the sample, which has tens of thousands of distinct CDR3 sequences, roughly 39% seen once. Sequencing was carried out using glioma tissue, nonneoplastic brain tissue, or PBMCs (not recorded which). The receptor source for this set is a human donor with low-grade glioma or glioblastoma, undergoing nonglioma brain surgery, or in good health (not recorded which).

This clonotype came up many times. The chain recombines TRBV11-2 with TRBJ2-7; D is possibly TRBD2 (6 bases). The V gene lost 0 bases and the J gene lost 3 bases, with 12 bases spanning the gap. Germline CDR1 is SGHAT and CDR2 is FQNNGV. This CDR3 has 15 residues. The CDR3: CASSLDRLVIYEQYF. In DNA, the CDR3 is TGTGCCAGCAGCTTAGACCGACTAGTTATCTACGAGCAGTACTTC.

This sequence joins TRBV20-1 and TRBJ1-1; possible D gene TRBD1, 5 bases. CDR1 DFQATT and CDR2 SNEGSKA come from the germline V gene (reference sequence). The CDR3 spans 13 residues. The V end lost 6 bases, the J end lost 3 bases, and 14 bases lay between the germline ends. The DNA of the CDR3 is TGCAGTGCCCCCTGGCGGGGGGACACTGAAGCTTTCTTT. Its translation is CSAPWRGDTEAFF.

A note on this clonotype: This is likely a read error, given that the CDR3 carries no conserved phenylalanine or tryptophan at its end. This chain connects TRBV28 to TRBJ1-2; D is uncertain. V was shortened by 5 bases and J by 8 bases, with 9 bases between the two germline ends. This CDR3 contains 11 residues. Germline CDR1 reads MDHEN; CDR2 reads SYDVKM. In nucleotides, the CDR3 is TGTGCCAGCAGTCTACAAACCGGCTACACCCTC. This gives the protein CASSLQTGYTL.

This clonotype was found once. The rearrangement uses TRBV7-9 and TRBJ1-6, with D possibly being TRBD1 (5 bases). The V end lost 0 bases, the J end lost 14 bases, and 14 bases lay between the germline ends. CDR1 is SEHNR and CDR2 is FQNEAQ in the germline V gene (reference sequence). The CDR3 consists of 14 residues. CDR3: CASSLASPGSTLHF. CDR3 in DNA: TGTGCCAGCAGCTTAGCGAGCCCAGGGTCAACCCTCCACTTT.

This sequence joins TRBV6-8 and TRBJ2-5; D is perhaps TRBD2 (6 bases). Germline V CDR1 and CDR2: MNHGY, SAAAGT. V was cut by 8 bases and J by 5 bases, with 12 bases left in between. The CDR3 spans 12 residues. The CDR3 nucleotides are TGTGCCAGCGGTCCCAGCGGGGAGACCCAGTACTTC. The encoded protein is CASGPSGETQYF.

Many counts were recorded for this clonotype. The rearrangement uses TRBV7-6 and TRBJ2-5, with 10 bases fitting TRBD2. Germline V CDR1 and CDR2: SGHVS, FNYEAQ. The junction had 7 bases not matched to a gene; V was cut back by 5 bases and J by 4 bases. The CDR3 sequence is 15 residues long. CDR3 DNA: TGTGCCAGCAGCCCCACCGGGACTAGCGCAGAGACCCAGTACTTC. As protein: CASSPTGTSAETQYF.

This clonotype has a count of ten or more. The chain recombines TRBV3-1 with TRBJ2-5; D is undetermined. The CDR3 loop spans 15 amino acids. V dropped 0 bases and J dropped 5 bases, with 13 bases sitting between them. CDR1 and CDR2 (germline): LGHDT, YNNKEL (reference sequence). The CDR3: CASSQDPTGWETQYF. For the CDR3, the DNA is TGTGCCAGCAGCCAAGATCCGACGGGTTGGGAGACCCAGTACTTC.

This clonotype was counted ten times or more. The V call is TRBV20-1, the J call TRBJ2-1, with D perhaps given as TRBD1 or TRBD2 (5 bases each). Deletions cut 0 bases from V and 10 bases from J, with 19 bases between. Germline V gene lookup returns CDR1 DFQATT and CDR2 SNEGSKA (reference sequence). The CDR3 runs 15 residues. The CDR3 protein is CSARDGASSRAEQFF. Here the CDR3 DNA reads TGCAGTGCTAGAGATGGGGCCTCTAGCAGAGCGGAGCAGTTCTTC.

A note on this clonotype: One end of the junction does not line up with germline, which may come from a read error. CDR3 region: CASSESLDSPPHF. The CDR3 DNA is TGTGCCAGCAGTGAATCTCTCGATTCACCCCCCCACTTT. The rearrangement uses TRBV2 and TRBJ1-6; the D is unclear. The germline CDR1 and CDR2 sequences are SNHLY and FYNNEI. The CDR3 consists of 13 residues.

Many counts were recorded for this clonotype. The CDR3 nucleotides are TGTGCCAGTAGTATAAGGCTCCCTGCAGGGGGGAATGAGCAGTTCTTC. This encodes CASSIRLPAGGNEQFF. The chain couples TRBV19 to TRBJ2-1, with a possible D match to TRBD1 (7 bases). Trimming pared 2 bases from V and 7 bases from J, leaving 18 bases between. The germline gives CDR1 LNHDA, CDR2 SQIVND (reference sequence). The CDR3 totals 16 residues.

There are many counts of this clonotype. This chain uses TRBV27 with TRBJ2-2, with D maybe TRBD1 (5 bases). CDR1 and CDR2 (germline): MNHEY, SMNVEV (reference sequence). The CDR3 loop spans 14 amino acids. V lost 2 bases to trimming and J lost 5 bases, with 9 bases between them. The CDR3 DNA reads TGTGCCAGCAGTTTAAACGCAGGGACCGGGGAGCTGTTTTTT. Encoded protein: CASSLNAGTGELFF.

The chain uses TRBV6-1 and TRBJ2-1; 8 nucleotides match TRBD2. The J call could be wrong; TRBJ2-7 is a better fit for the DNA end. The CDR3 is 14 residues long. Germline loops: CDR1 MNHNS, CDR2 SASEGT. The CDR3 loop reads CASSQGTRSNEQYF. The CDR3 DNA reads TGTGCCAGCAGTCAGGGGACTAGATCCAACGAGCAGTACTTC.

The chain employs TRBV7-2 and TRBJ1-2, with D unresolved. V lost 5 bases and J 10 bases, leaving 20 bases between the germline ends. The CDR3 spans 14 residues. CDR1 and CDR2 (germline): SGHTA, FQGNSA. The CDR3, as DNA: TGTGCCAGCAGCCCGGGCGGGGTCATCTATTTCTACACCTTC. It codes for CASSPGGVIYFYTF.

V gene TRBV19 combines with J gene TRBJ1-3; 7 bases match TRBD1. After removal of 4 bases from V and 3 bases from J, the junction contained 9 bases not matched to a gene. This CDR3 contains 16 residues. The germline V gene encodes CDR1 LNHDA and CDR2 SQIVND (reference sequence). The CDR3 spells CASSNGGGQIGNTIYF. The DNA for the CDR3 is TGTGCCAGTAGTAACGGGGGGGGACAGATTGGAAACACCATATATTTT.

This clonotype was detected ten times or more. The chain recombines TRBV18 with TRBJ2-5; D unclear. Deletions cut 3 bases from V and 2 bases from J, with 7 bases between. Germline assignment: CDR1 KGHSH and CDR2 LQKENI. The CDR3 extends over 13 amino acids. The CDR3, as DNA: TGTGCCAGCTCACCTCCGATACAAGAGACCCAGTACTTC. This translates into CASSPPIQETQYF.

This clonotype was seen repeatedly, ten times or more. The DNA of the CDR3 is TGTGCCACCAGCAGAGAGGACAGGGGGCATGAGAATCAGCCCCAGCATTTT. Its translation is CATSREDRGHENQPQHF. The chain carries TRBV15 and TRBJ1-5, with 11 bases aligning to TRBD1. The CDR3 loop spans 17 amino acids. Germline assignment: CDR1 LNHNV and CDR2 YYDKDF (reference sequence). J gave up 4 bases and V 0 bases, and 5 bases lay outside the gene matches.

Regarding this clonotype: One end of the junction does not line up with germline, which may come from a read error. CDR3 nucleotide sequence: TGTGTCAGTAGCCTAGGGACAGGCCCATCTAACTATGGCCACACCTTC. Amino acid sequence: CVSSLGTGPSNYGHTF. The chain employs TRBV19 and TRBJ1-2; 8 bases are a match to TRBD1. The CDR3 extends over 16 amino acids. Germline assignment: CDR1 LNHDA and CDR2 SQIVND (reference sequence).

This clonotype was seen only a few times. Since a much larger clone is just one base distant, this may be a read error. The CDR3 sequence is CASSQGNINQPQHF. The DNA of the CDR3 is TGTGCCAGCAGCCAAGGGAATATCAATCAGCCCCAGCATTTT. V usage is TRBV3-1 and J usage is TRBJ1-5; D call uncertain. CDR1 is LGHDT and CDR2 is YNNKEL in the germline V gene (reference sequence). Trimming cost V 1 base and J 3 bases, with 7 bases left between them. The CDR3 has 14 residues.

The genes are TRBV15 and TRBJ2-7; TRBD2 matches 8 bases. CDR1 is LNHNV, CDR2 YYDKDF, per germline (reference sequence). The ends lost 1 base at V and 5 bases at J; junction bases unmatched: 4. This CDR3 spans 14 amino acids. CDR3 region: CATSRAGGRHEQYF. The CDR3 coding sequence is TGTGCCACCAGCAGAGCGGGGGGGCGCCACGAGCAGTACTTC.

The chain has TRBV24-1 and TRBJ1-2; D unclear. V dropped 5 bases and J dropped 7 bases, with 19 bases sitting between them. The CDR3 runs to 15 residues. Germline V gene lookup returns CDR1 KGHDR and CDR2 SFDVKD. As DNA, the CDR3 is TGTGCCACCAGTGGTTCCGTCCTTGTGATCGGTGGCTACACCTTC. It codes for CATSGSVLVIGGYTF.

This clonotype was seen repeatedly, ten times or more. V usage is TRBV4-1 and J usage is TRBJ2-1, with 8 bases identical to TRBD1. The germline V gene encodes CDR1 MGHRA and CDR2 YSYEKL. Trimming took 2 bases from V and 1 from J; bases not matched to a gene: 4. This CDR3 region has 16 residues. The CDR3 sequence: CASSQLGQVSYNEQFF. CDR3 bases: TGCGCCAGCAGCCAACTGGGACAGGTGTCCTACAATGAGCAGTTCTTC.

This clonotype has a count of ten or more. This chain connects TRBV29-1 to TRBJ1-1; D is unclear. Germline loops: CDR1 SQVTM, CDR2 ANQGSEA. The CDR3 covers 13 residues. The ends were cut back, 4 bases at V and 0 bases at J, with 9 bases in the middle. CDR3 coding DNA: TGCAGCGTTGTAAGGAACATGAACACTGAAGCTTTCTTT. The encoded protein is CSVVRNMNTEAFF. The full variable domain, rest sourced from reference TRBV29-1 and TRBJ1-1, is SAVISQKPSRDICQRGTSLTIQCQVDSQVTMMFWYRQQPGQSLTLIATANQGSEATYESGFVIDKFPISRPNLTFSTLTVSNMSPEDSSIYLCSVVRNMNTEAFFGQGTRLTVV.

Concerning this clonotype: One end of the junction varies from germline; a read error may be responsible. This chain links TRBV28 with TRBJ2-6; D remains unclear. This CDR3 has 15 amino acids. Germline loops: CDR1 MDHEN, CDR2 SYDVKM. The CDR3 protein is CASGFERSAANVLTF. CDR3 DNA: TGTGCCAGCGGTTTTGAGAGATCTGCGGCCAACGTCCTGACTTTC.

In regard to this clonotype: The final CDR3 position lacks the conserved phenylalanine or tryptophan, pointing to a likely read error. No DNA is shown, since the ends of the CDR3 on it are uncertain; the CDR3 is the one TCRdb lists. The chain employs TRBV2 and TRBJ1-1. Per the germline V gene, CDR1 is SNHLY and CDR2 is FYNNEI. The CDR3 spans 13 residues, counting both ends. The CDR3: CASIRDRNTEASL.

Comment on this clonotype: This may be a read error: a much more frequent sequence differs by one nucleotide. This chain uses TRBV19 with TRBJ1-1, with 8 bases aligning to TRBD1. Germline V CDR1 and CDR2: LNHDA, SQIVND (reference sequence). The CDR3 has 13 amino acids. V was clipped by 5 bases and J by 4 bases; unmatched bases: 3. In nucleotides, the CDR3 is TGTGCCAGTAGTGTTCAGGGGGCCACTGAAGCTTTCTTT. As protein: CASSVQGATEAFF.

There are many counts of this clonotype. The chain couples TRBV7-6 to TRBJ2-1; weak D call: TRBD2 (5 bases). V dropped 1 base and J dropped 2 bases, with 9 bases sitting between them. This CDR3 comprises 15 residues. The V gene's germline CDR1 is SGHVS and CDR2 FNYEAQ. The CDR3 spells CASSLGETPYNEQFF. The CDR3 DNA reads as TGTGCCAGCAGCTTAGGGGAGACGCCCTACAATGAGCAGTTCTTC.

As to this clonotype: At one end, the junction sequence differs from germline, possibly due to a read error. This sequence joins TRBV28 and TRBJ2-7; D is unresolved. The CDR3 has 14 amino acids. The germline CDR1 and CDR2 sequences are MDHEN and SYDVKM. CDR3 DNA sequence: TGTGCCAGCAGCGAACAGAGGTCCACCCACGAGCGGTACTTC. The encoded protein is CASSEQRSTHERYF. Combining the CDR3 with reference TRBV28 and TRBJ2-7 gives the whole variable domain DVKVTQSSRYLVKRTGEKVFLECVQDMDHENMFWYRQDPGLGLRLIYFSYDVKMKEKGDIPEGYSVSREKKERFSLILESASTNQTSMYLCASSEQRSTHERYFGPGTRLTVT.

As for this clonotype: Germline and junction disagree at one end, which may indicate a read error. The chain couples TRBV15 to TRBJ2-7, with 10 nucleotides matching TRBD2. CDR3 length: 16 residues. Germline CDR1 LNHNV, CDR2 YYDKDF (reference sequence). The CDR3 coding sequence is TGTGCAACCAGCAGAGAATCTAGCGGGAGAACCTACGAGCAGTACTTC. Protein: CATSRESSGRTYEQYF.

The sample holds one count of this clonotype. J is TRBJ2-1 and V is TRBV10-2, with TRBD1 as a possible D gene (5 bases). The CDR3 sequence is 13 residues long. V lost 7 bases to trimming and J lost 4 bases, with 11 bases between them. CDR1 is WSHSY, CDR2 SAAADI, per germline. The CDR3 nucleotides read TGCGCCAGCAAGGGGAACATTTACAATGAGCAGTTCTTC. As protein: CASKGNIYNEQFF.

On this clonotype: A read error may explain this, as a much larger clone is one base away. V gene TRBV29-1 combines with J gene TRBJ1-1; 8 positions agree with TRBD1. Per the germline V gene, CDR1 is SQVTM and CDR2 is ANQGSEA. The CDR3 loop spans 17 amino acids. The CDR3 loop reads CSVVKRGGQGADTGAFF. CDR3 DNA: TGCAGCGTTGTTAAGCGTGGGGGTCAGGGGGCGGACACTGGAGCTTTCTTT.

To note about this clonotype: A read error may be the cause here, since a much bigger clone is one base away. CDR3 sequence reads: CASSEQSTDTQYF. The CDR3 nucleotides are TGTGCCAGCAGTGAGCAATCCACAGATACGCAGTATTTT. The chain recombines TRBV2 with TRBJ2-3; D gene unclear. Trimming took 3 bases from V and 2 from J, leaving 6 bases between them. Germline lookup yields CDR1 SNHLY and CDR2 FYNNEI. The CDR3 covers 13 residues.

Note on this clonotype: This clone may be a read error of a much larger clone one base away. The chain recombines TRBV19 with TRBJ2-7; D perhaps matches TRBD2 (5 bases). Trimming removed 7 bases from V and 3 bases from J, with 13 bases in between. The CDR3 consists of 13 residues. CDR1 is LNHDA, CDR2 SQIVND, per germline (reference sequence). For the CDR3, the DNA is TGTGCCAGTAAAGGGCCAGCGGACTACGAGCAGTACTTC. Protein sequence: CASKGPADYEQYF.